This passage covers 10 T cell receptor beta chains from one sample sequenced in a study of T cell responses to AZD1222 COVID-19 vaccine. The repertoire was sequenced with immunoSEQ multiplex PCR; TCRdb's copy has only in-frame clones and lacks some. The table records just under 90,000 clones, almost 90% of them present only once. The sample in question was peripheral blood, obtained on day 0 of MenACWY control vaccination. The origin of the receptors is an adult in good health.

The V call is TRBV12-3 or TRBV12-4, the J call TRBJ1-4, with a tentative D call TRBD1 (5 bases). The CDR3 consists of 13 residues. The germline V and J ends were trimmed by 4 bases and 11 bases, with 14 bases remaining between them. In DNA, the CDR3 is TGTGCCAGCAGTTCCCAAGGTGGGGGGAAACTGTTTTTT. Amino acids: CASSSQGGGKLFF.

This clone was picked up one time. Here the CDR3 DNA reads TGTGCCAGCAGCTTATATCGACAGGCTGAGGTCCTGACTTTC. Protein product: CASSLYRQAEVLTF. This sequence joins TRBV7-3 and TRBJ2-6; D perhaps matches TRBD1 (6 bases). Trimming removed 2 bases at V and 13 bases at J, with 15 bases between. The CDR3 consists of 14 residues. Germline-derived CDR1 and CDR2 are SGHTA and FQGTGA.

CDR3 sequence: CAWSFRGTGNYGYTF. CDR3 nucleotide sequence: TGTGCCTGGAGCTTCCGAGGGACAGGGAACTATGGCTACACCTTC. This sequence joins TRBV30 and TRBJ1-2; 9 bases map to TRBD1. This CDR3 has 15 residues. The V gene's germline CDR1 is GTSNPN and CDR2 SVGIG (reference sequence). V shed 3 bases, J shed 2 bases, and the junction held 7 bases outside the gene matches.

This chain uses TRBV5-8 with TRBJ1-1, with no clear D. The germline V gene encodes CDR1 SGHTS and CDR2 YDEGEE. The CDR3 has 14 residues. V shed 0 bases and J shed 0 bases, with 6 bases lying between them. The CDR3 sequence: CASSLGHMNTEAFF. The CDR3 DNA sequence: TGTGCCAGCAGCTTGGGACACATGAACACTGAAGCTTTCTTT.

The chain links TRBV28 to TRBJ1-5; 8 bases align to TRBD1. This CDR3 comprises 17 residues. Germline loops: CDR1 MDHEN, CDR2 SYDVKM. Trimming removed 5 bases from V and 0 bases from J; junction bases left unmatched: 9. This chain's CDR3 is CASSPTGVSGSNQPQHF. For the CDR3, the DNA is TGTGCCAGCAGTCCGACAGGGGTTTCGGGTAGCAATCAGCCCCAGCATTTT.

The chain couples TRBV3-1 (or the pseudogene TRBV3-2) to TRBJ1-1; D is ambiguous. The CDR3 has 12 residues. Germline lookup yields CDR1 LGHDT and CDR2 YNNKEL (reference sequence). V dropped 1 base and J dropped 4 bases, with 4 bases sitting between them. The CDR3 here is CASSQGATEAFF. The CDR3 nucleotides read TGTGCCAGCAGCCAAGGGGCCACTGAAGCTTTCTTT.

V and J are TRBV7-2 and TRBJ2-5, with TRBD2 matching 9 bases. Germline values: CDR1 SGHTA, CDR2 FQGNSA. This CDR3 region has 16 residues. The V segment lost 0 bases and the J segment 1 base; nucleotides outside the gene matches: 3. CDR3 loop: CASSLAAGGLQETQYF. CDR3 sequence (DNA): TGTGCCAGCAGCTTAGCAGCGGGGGGCCTCCAAGAGACCCAGTACTTC.

The chain employs TRBV28 and TRBJ2-5; 11 nucleotides align to TRBD2. Germline lookup yields CDR1 MDHEN and CDR2 SYDVKM. After removal of 4 bases from V and 2 bases from J, the junction contained 6 bases not matched to a gene. The CDR3 loop spans 16 amino acids. The CDR3 protein is CASSSPGLAAQETQYF. In DNA, the CDR3 is TGTGCCAGCAGTTCGCCGGGACTAGCGGCACAAGAGACCCAGTACTTC. The full variable domain, in which reference TRBV28 and TRBJ2-5 provide the parts outside the CDR3, is DVKVTQSSRYLVKRTGEKVFLECVQDMDHENMFWYRQDPGLGLRLIYFSYDVKMKEKGDIPEGYSVSREKKERFSLILESASTNQTSMYLCASSSPGLAAQETQYFGPGTRLLVL.

This clone showed up just a few times. The chain recombines TRBV2 with TRBJ1-1, with D uncertain. V was trimmed by 4 bases and J by 0 bases, leaving 9 bases between them. CDR1 is SNHLY, CDR2 FYNNEI, per germline. CDR3 size: 14 residues. CDR3 sequence: CASSAQLMNTEAFF. CDR3 coding DNA: TGTGCCAGCAGTGCCCAGCTCATGAACACTGAAGCTTTCTTT.

The chain carries TRBV7-8 and TRBJ2-7; D gene uncertain. CDR3 length: 12 residues. Trimming stripped 5 bases from V and 7 bases from J, with 12 bases between. Germline V lookup: CDR1 SGHVS, CDR2 FQNEAQ. The CDR3 loop is CASSTTVGEQYF. CDR3 sequence (DNA): TGTGCCAGCAGCACCACGGTCGGAGAGCAGTACTTC.